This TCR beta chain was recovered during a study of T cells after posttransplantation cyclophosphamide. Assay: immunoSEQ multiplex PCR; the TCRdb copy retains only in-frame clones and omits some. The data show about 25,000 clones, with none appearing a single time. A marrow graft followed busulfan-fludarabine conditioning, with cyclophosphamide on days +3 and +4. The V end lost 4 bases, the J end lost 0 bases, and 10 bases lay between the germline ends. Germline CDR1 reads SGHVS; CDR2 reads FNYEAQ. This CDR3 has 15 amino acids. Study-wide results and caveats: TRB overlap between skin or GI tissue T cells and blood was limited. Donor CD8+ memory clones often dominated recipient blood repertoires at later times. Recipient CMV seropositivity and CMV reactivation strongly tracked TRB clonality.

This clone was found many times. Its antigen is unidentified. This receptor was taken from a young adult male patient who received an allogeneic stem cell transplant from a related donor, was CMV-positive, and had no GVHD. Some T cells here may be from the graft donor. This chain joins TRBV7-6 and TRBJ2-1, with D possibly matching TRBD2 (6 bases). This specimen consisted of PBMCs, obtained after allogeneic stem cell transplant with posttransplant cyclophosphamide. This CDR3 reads CASSSRTNSYNEQFF. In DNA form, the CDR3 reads TGTGCCAGCAGCTCCCGGACTAACTCCTACAATGAGCAGTTCTTC.